One and the same sample provided the 12 T cell receptor beta chains below, sequenced in a study of T cell repertoires in cytomegalovirus infection. Using its own MiXCR run on the reads, TCRdb lists one record per CDR3 protein. The data contain some 450,000 distinct CDR3 sequences, 31% of them singletons. The sequencing sample was made of PBMCs. The receptors here all came from a human donor in good health (CMV status not recorded). Some clones in this sample may be carry-over from other donors' samples.

The rearrangement uses TRBV7-6 and TRBJ2-5; the D is unclear. Germline CDR1 and CDR2: SGHVS and FNYEAQ. With 4 bases removed from V and 4 bases from J, the gap between germline ends came to 19 bases. The CDR3 runs 16 residues. This CDR3 is CASSSSRLRVGETQYF. The CDR3 DNA sequence: TGTGCCAGCAGCTCAAGTAGGCTACGTGTGGGAGAGACCCAGTACTTC.

This clonotype has more than one count but fewer than ten. A junction end diverges from the germline sequence, so it may reflect a read error. The chain is built from TRBV7-7 and TRBJ2-5; TRBD1 matches 8 bases. The germline V gene encodes CDR1 SSHAT and CDR2 FNYEAQ (reference sequence). The CDR3 has 14 amino acids. CDR3 nucleotides: TGTGCTAGCAGCCGCGGACAGGGCCAAGAGACCCAGTACTTC. This translates into CASSRGQGQETQYF.

J is TRBJ1-1 and V is TRBV20-1, with 7 bases lining up with TRBD1. The V segment lost 6 bases and the J segment 2 bases; nucleotides outside the gene matches: 6. CDR1 and CDR2 from the germline V gene are DFQATT and SNEGSKA (reference sequence). This CDR3 is 13 amino acids long. The CDR3 spells CSATGTDNTEAFF. The CDR3, as DNA: TGCAGTGCAACCGGGACAGATAACACTGAAGCTTTCTTT.

V usage is TRBV2 and J usage is TRBJ2-3; D gene ambiguous. This CDR3 is built from 13 residues. V was cut by 3 bases and J by 2 bases, with 6 bases left in between. Germline values: CDR1 SNHLY, CDR2 FYNNEI. In DNA form, the CDR3 reads TGTGCCAGCAGTGAGTGGTCCACAGATACGCAGTATTTT. Translating it yields CASSEWSTDTQYF.

A note on this clonotype: This is likely a read error, given that the CDR3 carries no conserved phenylalanine or tryptophan at its end. It is unclear where the CDR3 begins or ends on the DNA, so no DNA is shown, and the CDR3 is as TCRdb lists it. J is TRBJ2-1 and V is TRBV7-2. Termini included, the CDR3 measures 11 amino acids. Germline CDR1 is SGHTA and CDR2 is FQGNSA. CDR3 region: CASRGLLEQDC.

The chain links TRBV4-1 to TRBJ2-1; a weak D match, TRBD1 (6 bases). Germline V lookup: CDR1 MGHRA, CDR2 YSYEKL. The CDR3 is 16 residues long. Trimming took off 1 base at V and 4 bases at J, with 14 bases between the two ends. DNA for the CDR3: TGCGCCAGCAGCCAAGTAACGGGACAAAGGTACAATGAGCAGTTCTTC. The encoded protein is CASSQVTGQRYNEQFF.

This clonotype was detected ten times or more. This chain joins TRBV7-6 and TRBJ2-7; TRBD2 might be the D (6 bases). CDR1 is SGHVS and CDR2 is FNYEAQ in the germline V gene. CDR3 length: 17 residues. Trimming shortened V by 5 bases and J by 6 bases, and 26 bases separated the two germline ends. The CDR3 loop is CASSPSEVLAREGEQYF. In nucleotides, the CDR3 is TGTGCCAGCAGCCCAAGCGAGGTACTAGCAAGAGAAGGCGAGCAGTACTTC. The complete variable domain, with remaining parts taken from reference TRBV7-6 and TRBJ2-7, reads GAGVSQSPRYKVTKRGQDVALRCDPISGHVSLYWYRQALGQGPEFLTYFNYEAQQDKSGLPNDRFSAERPEGSISTLTIQRTEQRDSAMYRCASSPSEVLAREGEQYFGPGTRLTVT.

V is TRBV7-9 and J is TRBJ1-6; D is unclear. CDR1 SEHNR and CDR2 FQNEAQ come from the germline V gene (reference sequence). The V and J ends lost 5 bases and 5 bases respectively, with 10 bases between them. The CDR3 has 14 amino acids. CDR3 residues: CASSPDPDNSPLHF. Written as DNA, the CDR3 is TGTGCCAGCAGCCCGGACCCAGATAATTCACCCCTCCACTTT.

This chain uses TRBV7-9 with TRBJ1-1; 12 positions match TRBD1. V gave up 5 bases and J gave up 3 bases; unmatched junction bases: 7. Per germline, CDR1 SEHNR and CDR2 FQNEAQ (reference sequence). CDR3 length: 16 amino acids. The CDR3 coding sequence is TGTGCCAGCAGCCGGGACAGGGGGCGTCTGGACACTGAAGCTTTCTTT. Protein product: CASSRDRGRLDTEAFF.

Only one count was recorded for this clonotype. The chain joins TRBV30 to TRBJ1-1; D is unresolved. Germline CDR1 GTSNPN, CDR2 SVGIG (reference sequence). The CDR3 consists of 11 residues. Trimming took off 7 bases at V and 6 bases at J, with 12 bases between the two ends. The CDR3 spells CAFQVDSEAFF. The CDR3 DNA reads as TGTGCCTTCCAGGTGGATTCTGAAGCTTTCTTT.

The chain links TRBV28 to TRBJ2-5, with 8 bases identical to TRBD1. The CDR3 extends over 15 amino acids. Looked up from germline, CDR1 is MDHEN and CDR2 is SYDVKM. V lost 5 bases and J lost 5; bases outside the gene matches: 10. The CDR3 DNA is TGTGCCAGCAGTGTTCCGGGACAGGTGACCGAGACCCAGTACTTC. This codes for CASSVPGQVTETQYF.

The chain recombines TRBV24-1 with TRBJ2-3; D unclear. CDR1 and CDR2 from the germline V gene are KGHDR and SFDVKD. V was shortened by 2 bases and J by 3 bases, with 8 bases between the two germline ends. CDR3 length equals 14 residues. DNA of the CDR3: TGTGCCACCAGTGATTCGGCTAGGACAGATACGCAGTATTTT. It encodes CATSDSARTDTQYF.